This TCR beta chain was sequenced in a study of OX40 agonist ivuxolimab in advanced cancers. The protocol was immunoSEQ multiplex PCR, while the TCRdb copy is restricted to in-frame clones and leaves out a portion. In the table there are approximately 91,000 clones, about 83% of which are singletons. The sequence derives from an adult with an advanced solid tumor such as melanoma, head and neck, liver or kidney cancer. The sequences come from CD4+ or CD8+ T cells sorted from blood, collected in a trial of the OX40 agonist ivuxolimab.

Here the CDR3 DNA reads TGTGCCAGCAGAACGGACCGGGGGGACTATGGCTACACCTTC. It translates to CASRTDRGDYGYTF. The gene calls are TRBV6-5 and TRBJ1-2; TRBD1 might be the D (5 bases). Per germline, CDR1 MNHEY and CDR2 SVGAGI. The CDR3 is 14 residues long. V was trimmed by 6 bases and J by 3 bases, leaving 14 bases between them.